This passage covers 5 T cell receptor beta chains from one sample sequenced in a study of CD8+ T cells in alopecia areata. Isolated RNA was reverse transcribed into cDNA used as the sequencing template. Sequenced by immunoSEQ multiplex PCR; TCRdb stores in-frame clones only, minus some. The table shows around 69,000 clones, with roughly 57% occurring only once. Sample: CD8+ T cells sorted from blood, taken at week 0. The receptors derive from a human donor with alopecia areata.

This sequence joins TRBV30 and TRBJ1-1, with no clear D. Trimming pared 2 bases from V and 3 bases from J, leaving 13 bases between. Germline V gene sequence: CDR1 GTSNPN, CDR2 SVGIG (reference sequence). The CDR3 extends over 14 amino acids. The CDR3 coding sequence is TGTGCCTGGAGTTTCCTGGGCGGGGACACTGAAGCTTTCTTT. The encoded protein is CAWSFLGGDTEAFF.

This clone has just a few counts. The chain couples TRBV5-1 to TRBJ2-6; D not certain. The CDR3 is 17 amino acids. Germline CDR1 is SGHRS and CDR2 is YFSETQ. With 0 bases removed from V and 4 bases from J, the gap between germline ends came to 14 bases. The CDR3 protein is CASSLDTTNRGANVLTF. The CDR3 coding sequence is TGCGCCAGCAGCTTGGATACGACAAACCGAGGGGCCAACGTCCTGACTTTC.

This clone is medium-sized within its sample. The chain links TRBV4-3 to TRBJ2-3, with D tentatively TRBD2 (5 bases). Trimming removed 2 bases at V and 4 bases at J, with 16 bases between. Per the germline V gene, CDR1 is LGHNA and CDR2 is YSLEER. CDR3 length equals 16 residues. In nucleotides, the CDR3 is TGCGCCAGCAGCCAATCCGGACTCGGAACCCCAGATACGCAGTATTTT. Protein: CASSQSGLGTPDTQYF.

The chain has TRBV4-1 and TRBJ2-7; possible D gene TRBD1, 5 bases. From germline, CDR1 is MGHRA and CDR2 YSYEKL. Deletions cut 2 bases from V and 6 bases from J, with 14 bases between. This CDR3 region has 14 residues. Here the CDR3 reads CASSQPGRPGEQYF. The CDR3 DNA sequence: TGCGCCAGCAGCCAACCAGGGCGGCCCGGCGAGCAGTACTTC.

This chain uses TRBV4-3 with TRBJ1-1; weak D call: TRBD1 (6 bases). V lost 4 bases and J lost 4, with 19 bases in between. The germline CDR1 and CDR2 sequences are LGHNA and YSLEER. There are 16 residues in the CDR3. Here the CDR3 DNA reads TGCGCCAGCAGCCTAACCCGGGGGGCGCGGTCCACTGAAGCTTTCTTT. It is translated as CASSLTRGARSTEAFF.